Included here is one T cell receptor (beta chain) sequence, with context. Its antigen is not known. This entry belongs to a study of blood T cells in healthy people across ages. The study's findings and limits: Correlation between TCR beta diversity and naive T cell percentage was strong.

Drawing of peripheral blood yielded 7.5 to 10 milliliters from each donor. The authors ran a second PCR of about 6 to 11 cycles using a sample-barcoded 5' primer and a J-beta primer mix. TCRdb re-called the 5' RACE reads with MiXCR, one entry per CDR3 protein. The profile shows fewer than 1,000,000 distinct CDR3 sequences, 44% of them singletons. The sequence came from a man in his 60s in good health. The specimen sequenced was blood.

The CDR3 loop reads CASSPGAVGYQPQHF. CDR3 DNA: TGTGCCAGTAGCCCCGGGGCCGTCGGCTACCAGCCCCAGCATTTT. J is TRBJ1-5 and V is TRBV19, with D tentatively TRBD1 (5 bases). CDR1 and CDR2 from the germline V gene are LNHDA and SQIVND (reference sequence). With 6 bases removed from V and 7 bases from J, the gap between germline ends came to 19 bases. The CDR3 has 15 residues.